This T cell receptor (beta chain) was sequenced in a study of cytomegalovirus exposure and HLA in healthy donors. General study findings and limits: Among TCR beta chains, those listed as cytomegalovirus-associated numbered fewer than 200.

The ends lost 1 base at V and 6 bases at J; junction bases unmatched: 0. The CDR3 length is 13 residues. Germline V gene sequence: CDR1 SGHRS, CDR2 YFSETQ. TCRdb's copy holds only in-frame clones and misses some; the assay was immunoSEQ multiplex PCR. The repertoire holds 210,000 or so clones, with roughly 88% as singletons. As for this clone: What it recognizes is unknown.

The TCR originated in a young woman in good health and CMV-seronegative. Sequences were obtained from PBMCs. The chain recombines TRBV5-1 with TRBJ1-3; 8 bases fit TRBD1. CDR3 DNA: TGCGCCAGCAGCTTGCAGGGGGCAAACACCATATATTTT. This codes for CASSLQGANTIYF.